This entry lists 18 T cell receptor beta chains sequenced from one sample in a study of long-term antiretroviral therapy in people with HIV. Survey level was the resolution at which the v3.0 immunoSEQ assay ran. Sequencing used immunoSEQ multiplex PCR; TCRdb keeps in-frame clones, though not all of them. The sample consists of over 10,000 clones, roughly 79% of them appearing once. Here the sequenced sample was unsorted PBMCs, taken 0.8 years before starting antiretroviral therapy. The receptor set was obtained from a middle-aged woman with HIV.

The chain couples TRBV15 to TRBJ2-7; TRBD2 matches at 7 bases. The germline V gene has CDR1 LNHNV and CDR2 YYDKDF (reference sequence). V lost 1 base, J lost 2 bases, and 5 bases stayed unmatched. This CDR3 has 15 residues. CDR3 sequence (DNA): TGTGCCACCAGCAGAGTGCTAGCGGACCCCTACGAGCAGTACTTC. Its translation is CATSRVLADPYEQYF.

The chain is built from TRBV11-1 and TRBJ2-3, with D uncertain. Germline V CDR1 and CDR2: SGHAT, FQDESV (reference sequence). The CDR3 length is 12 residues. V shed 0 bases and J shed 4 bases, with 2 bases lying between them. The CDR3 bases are TGTGCCAGCAGCTTAGCGGCAGATACGCAGTATTTT. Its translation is CASSLAADTQYF.

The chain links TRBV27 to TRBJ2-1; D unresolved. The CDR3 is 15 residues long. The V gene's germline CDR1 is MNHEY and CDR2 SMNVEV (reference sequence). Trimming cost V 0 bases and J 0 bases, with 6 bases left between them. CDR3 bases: TGTGCCAGCAGTTTATCCGGCAACTCCTACAATGAGCAGTTCTTC. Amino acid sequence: CASSLSGNSYNEQFF.

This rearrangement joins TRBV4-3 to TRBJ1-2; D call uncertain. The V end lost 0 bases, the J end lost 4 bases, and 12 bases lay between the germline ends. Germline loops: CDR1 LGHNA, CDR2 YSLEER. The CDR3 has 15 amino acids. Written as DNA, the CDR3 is TGCGCCAGCAGCCAAGATCCGGGGAGCATCTATGGCTACACCTTC. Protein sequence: CASSQDPGSIYGYTF.

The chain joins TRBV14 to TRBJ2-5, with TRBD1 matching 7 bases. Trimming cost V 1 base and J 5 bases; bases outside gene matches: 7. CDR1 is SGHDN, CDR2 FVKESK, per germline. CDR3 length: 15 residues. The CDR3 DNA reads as TGTGCCAGCAGCCAAGGACAGGGTAGTTGGGAGACCCAGTACTTC. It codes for CASSQGQGSWETQYF.

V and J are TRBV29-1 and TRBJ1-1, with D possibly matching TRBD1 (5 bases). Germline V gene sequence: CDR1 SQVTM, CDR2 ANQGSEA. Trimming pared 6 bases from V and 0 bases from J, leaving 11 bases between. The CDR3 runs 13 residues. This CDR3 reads CSVREQVNTEAFF. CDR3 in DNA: TGCAGCGTGCGAGAACAGGTGAACACTGAAGCTTTCTTT.

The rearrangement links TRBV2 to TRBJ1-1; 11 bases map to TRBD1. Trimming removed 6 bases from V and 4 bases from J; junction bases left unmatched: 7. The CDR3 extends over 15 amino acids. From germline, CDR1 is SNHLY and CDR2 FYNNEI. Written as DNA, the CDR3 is TGTGCCAGCAGCTCCGGGACAGGGGGGGTCACTGAAGCTTTCTTT. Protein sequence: CASSSGTGGVTEAFF.

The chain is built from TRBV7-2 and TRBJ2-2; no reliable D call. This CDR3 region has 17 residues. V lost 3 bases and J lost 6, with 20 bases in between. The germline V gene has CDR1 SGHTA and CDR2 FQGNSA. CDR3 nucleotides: TGTGCCAGCAGCTTTGGTTCTGGTGCCGGTTTCGCCGGGGAGCTGTTTTTT. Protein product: CASSFGSGAGFAGELFF. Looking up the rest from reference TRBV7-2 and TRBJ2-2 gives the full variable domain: GAGVSQSPSNKVTEKGKDVELRCDPISGHTALYWYRQSLGQGLEFLIYFQGNSAPDKSGLPSDRFSAERTGGSVSTLTIQRTQQEDSAVYLCASSFGSGAGFAGELFFGEGSRLTVL.

In nucleotides, the CDR3 is TGTGCCAGCAGCGTCGCCACTAGTTCGATGGGGACCCAGTACTTC. It translates to CASSVATSSMGTQYF. The chain carries TRBV9 and TRBJ2-5; perhaps TRBD2 as D (5 bases). The CDR3 is made up of 15 amino acids. The V and J ends lost 2 bases and 7 bases respectively, with 18 bases between them. Germline V gene data show CDR1 as SGDLS and CDR2 as YYNGEE. The full variable domain, completed using reference TRBV9 and TRBJ2-5, is DSGVTQTPKHLITATGQRVTLRCSPRSGDLSVYWYQQSLDQGLQFLIQYYNGEERAKGNILERFSAQQFPDLHSELNLSSLELGDSALYFCASSVATSSMGTQYFGPGTRLLVL.

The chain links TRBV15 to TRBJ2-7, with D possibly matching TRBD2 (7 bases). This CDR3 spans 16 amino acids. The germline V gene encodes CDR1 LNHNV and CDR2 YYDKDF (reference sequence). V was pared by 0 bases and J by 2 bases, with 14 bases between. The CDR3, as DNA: TGTGCCACCAGCAGAGATATAGAGGGGGGGGCCTACGAGCAGTACTTC. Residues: CATSRDIEGGAYEQYF.

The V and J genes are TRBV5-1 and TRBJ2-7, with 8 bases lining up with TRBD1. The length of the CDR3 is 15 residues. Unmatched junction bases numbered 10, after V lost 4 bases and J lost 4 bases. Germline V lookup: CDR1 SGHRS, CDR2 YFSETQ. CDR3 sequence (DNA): TGCGCCAGCAGCCATAGTCAGGGGGCTGGGTACGAGCAGTACTTC. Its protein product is CASSHSQGAGYEQYF.

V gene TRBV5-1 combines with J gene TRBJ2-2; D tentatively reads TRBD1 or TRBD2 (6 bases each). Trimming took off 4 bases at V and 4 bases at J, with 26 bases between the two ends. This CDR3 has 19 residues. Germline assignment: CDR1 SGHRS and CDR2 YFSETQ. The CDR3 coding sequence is TGCGCCAGCAGCCCCAATACAGGGAGGTTCCCTCTGAGCACCGGGGAGCTGTTTTTT. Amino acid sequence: CASSPNTGRFPLSTGELFF.

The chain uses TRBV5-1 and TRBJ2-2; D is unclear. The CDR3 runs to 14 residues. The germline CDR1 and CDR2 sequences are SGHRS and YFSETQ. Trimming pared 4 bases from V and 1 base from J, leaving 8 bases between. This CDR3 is CASSPDGNTGELFF. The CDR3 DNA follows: TGCGCCAGCAGCCCAGACGGGAACACCGGGGAGCTGTTTTTT.

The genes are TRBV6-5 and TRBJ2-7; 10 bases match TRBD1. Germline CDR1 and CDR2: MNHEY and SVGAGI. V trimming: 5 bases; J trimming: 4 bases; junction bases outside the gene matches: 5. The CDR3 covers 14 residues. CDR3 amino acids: CASSDRDRGYEQYF. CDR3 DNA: TGTGCCAGCAGTGACCGGGACAGGGGATACGAGCAGTACTTC.

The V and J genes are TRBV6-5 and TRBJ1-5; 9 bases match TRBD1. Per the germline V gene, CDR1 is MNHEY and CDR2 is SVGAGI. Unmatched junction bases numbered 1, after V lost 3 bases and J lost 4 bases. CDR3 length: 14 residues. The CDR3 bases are TGTGCCAGCAGTTATGACAGGGGGAATCAGCCCCAGCATTTT. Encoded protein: CASSYDRGNQPQHF.

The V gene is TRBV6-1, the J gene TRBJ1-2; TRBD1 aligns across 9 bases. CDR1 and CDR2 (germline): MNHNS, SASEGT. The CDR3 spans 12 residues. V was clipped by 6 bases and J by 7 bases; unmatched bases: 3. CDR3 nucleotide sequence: TGTGCCAGCAGAACAGGGGGCGCTGGCTACACCTTC. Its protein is CASRTGGAGYTF.

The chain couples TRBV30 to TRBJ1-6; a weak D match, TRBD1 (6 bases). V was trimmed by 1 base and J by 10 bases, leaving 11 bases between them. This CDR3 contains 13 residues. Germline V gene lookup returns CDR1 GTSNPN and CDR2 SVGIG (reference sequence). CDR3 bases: TGTGCCTGGAGTGACACAGGGTCCTCACCCCTCCACTTT. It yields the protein CAWSDTGSSPLHF.

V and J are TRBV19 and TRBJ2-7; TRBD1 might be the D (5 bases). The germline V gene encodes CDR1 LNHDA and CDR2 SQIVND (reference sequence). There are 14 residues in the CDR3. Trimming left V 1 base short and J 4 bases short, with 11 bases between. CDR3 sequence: CASSIVDNFYEQYF. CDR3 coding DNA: TGTGCCAGTAGTATAGTGGACAATTTTTACGAGCAGTACTTC.